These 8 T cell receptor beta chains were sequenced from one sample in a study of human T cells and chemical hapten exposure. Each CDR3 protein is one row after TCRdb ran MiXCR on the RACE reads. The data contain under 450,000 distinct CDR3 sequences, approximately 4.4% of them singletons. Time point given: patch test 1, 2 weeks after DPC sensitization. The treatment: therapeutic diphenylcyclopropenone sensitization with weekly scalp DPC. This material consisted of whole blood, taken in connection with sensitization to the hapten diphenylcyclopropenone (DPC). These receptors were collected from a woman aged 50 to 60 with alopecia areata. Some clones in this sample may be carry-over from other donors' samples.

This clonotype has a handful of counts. The CDR3 sequence: CASSPRRDEQFF. CDR3 DNA: TGTGCCAGCAGCCCTAGGAGAGATGAGCAGTTCTTC. The J gene is TRBJ2-1, the V gene TRBV28; no reliable D call. With 6 bases removed from V and 8 bases from J, the gap between germline ends came to 11 bases. CDR3 length equals 12 residues. Germline V gives CDR1 MDHEN, CDR2 SYDVKM.

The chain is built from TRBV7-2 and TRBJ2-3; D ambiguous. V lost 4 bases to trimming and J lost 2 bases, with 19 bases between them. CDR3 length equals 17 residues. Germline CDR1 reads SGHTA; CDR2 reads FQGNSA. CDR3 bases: TGTGCCAGCAGCTCCTCCGGTCTTCAGACCTCCACAGATACGCAGTATTTT. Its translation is CASSSSGLQTSTDTQYF. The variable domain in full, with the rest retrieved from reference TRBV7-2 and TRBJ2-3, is GAGVSQSPSNKVTEKGKDVELRCDPISGHTALYWYRQSLGQGLEFLIYFQGNSAPDKSGLPSDRFSAERTGGSVSTLTIQRTQQEDSAVYLCASSSSGLQTSTDTQYFGPGTRLTVL.

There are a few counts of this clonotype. The chain's CDR3 is CASSPPLASIAKNIQYF. The DNA of the CDR3 is TGTGCCAGCTCACCACCGCTGGCGAGTATAGCCAAAAACATTCAGTACTTC. This chain joins TRBV18 and TRBJ2-4; D not resolved. The length of the CDR3 is 17 residues. Germline-derived CDR1 and CDR2 are KGHSH and LQKENI. The V and J ends lost 0 bases and 0 bases respectively, with 12 bases between them. The whole variable domain, filled in from reference TRBV18 and TRBJ2-4, reads NAGVMQNPRHLVRRRGQEARLRCSPMKGHSHVYWYRQLPEEGLKFMVYLQKENIIDESGMPKERFSAEFPKEGPSILRIQQVVRGDSAAYFCASSPPLASIAKNIQYFGAGTRLSVL.

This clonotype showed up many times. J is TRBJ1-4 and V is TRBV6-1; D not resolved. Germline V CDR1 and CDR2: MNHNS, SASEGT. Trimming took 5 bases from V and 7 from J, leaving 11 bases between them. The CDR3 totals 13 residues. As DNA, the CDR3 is TGTGCCAGCAGTATATCGGCGAGTGAAAAACTGTTTTTT. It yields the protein CASSISASEKLFF.

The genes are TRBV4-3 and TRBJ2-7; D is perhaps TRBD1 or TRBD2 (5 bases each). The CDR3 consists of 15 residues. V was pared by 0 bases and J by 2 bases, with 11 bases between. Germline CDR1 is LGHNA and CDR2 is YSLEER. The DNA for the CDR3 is TGCGCCAGCAGCCAAGAACCCAGGGAGACCTACGAGCAGTACTTC. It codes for CASSQEPRETYEQYF.

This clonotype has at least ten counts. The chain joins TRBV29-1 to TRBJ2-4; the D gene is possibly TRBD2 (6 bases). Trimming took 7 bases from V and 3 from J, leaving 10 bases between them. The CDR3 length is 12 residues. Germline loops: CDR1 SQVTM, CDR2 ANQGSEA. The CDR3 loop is CSGGVVKNIQYF. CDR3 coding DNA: TGCAGCGGGGGGGTCGTCAAAAACATTCAGTACTTC.

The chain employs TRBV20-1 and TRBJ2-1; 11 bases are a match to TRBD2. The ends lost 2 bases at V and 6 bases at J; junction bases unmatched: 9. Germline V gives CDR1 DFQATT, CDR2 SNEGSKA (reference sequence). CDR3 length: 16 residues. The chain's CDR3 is CSARSHASGRPNEQFF. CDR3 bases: TGCAGTGCTAGAAGTCACGCTAGCGGGAGGCCCAATGAGCAGTTCTTC.

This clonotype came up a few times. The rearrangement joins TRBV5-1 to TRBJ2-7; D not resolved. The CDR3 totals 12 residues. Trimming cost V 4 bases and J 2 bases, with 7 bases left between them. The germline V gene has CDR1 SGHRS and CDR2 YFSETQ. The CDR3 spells CASSKDTYEQYF. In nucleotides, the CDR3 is TGCGCCAGCAGCAAAGACACCTACGAGCAGTACTTC.